These T cell receptor beta chains were read from a single sample in a study of CD8+ T cells in alopecia areata. Assay used: immunoSEQ multiplex PCR; TCRdb lists only in-frame clones, some missing. The table has 150,000 to 200,000 clones, 55% to 75% seen once; the top ten hold 13% to 15%. The sample was CD4+ T cells sorted from blood, taken at week 24, from a patient treated with tofacitinib. These receptor sequences come from a human donor with alopecia areata. The CDR3 runs from the conserved cysteine through the conserved F or W. The D gene is left open where the match is weak. The size of a clone is reported for some rows only, either as once, few or many, or as a class for expanded clones.

cdr3_nt: TGTGCCAGCTCACCACCTGTGGGTGGGGCCAAAAACATTCAGTACTTC
cdr3_aa: CASSPPVGGAKNIQYF
d_call: .
clone_size: few
v_call: TRBV18
j_call: TRBJ2-4

cdr3_nt: TGTGCCAGCAGCCTCGAGGGGACAGGAAACACTGAAGCTTTCTTT
cdr3_aa: CASSLEGTGNTEAFF
d_call: TRBD1
clone_size: .
v_call: TRBV7-9
j_call: TRBJ1-1

cdr3_nt: TGTGCCAGTAGTATAGCCCCTAGCGCCGGGGAGCTGTTTTTT
cdr3_aa: CASSIAPSAGELFF
d_call: .
clone_size: few
v_call: TRBV19
j_call: TRBJ2-2

cdr3_nt: TGTGCCAGCAGTTACTCGTTCGTGGGAGGTGGCTACACCTTC
cdr3_aa: CASSYSFVGGGYTF
d_call: .
clone_size: few
v_call: TRBV6-5
j_call: TRBJ1-2

cdr3_nt: TGTGCCAGCAGTTTGAACAGGGACGTCAGCTATGGCTACACCTTC
cdr3_aa: CASSLNRDVSYGYTF
d_call: .
clone_size: .
v_call: TRBV27
j_call: TRBJ1-2

cdr3_nt: TGCGCCAGCAGCCAAGATCGACAGGGGGAAGAGACCCAGTACTTC
cdr3_aa: CASSQDRQGEETQYF
d_call: TRBD1
clone_size: .
v_call: TRBV4-1
j_call: TRBJ2-5

cdr3_nt: TGTGCCAGCAGCAGCACCGGGACCTTCAATCAGCCCCAGCATTTT
cdr3_aa: CASSSTGTFNQPQHF
d_call: .
clone_size: medium-sized
v_call: TRBV7-8
j_call: TRBJ1-5

cdr3_nt: TGCAGCGTTGTTGCAGGGGTGACCACTGAAGCTTTCTTT
cdr3_aa: CSVVAGVTTEAFF
d_call: .
clone_size: .
v_call: TRBV29-1
j_call: TRBJ1-1

cdr3_nt: TGTGCCAGCAGGGGGGGGTACCCTTTCGTGCAGTATTTT
cdr3_aa: CASRGGYPFVQYF
d_call: TRBD2
clone_size: .
v_call: TRBV7-2
j_call: TRBJ2-3

cdr3_nt: TGCGCCAGCAGCCAAGGAGGGGCCTCGAGGCAGGTGGATGGCTACACCTTC
cdr3_aa: CASSQGGASRQVDGYTF
d_call: .
clone_size: .
v_call: TRBV4-1
j_call: TRBJ1-2

cdr3_nt: TGCAGCGTTCGGGTGCGGGACAAGAGCTCCTACGAGCAGTACTTC
cdr3_aa: CSVRVRDKSSYEQYF
d_call: .
clone_size: .
v_call: TRBV29-1
j_call: TRBJ2-7

cdr3_nt: TGTGCCACCAGCAGGGGACAGGGAACCGATTCACCCCTCCACTTT
cdr3_aa: CATSRGQGTDSPLHF
d_call: TRBD1
clone_size: .
v_call: TRBV15
j_call: TRBJ1-6

cdr3_nt: TGTGCCAGCAGTTCCCCGGGACAGGGGACCTACGAGCAGTACTTC
cdr3_aa: CASSSPGQGTYEQYF
d_call: TRBD1
clone_size: many
v_call: TRBV6-1
j_call: TRBJ2-7

cdr3_nt: TGTGCCAGCACCCCAGGGCGGTCCTACGAGCAGTACTTC
cdr3_aa: CASTPGRSYEQYF
d_call: .
clone_size: .
v_call: TRBV6-6
j_call: TRBJ2-7

cdr3_nt: TGCAGCGTGGAGTCCCAGTACTTC
cdr3_aa: CSVESQYF
d_call: .
clone_size: few
v_call: TRBV29-1
j_call: TRBJ2-5

cdr3_nt: TGTGCCAGCAGCCAGGACGGGACAGGGGTCTACGAGCAGTACTTC
cdr3_aa: CASSQDGTGVYEQYF
d_call: TRBD1
clone_size: few
v_call: TRBV4-2
j_call: TRBJ2-7

cdr3_nt: TGTGCCATCAGCGGGACCCCCCGGGGCTACACCTTC
cdr3_aa: CAISGTPRGYTF
d_call: .
clone_size: few
v_call: TRBV10-3
j_call: TRBJ1-2

cdr3_nt: TGCGCCAGCAGCTCCGACGCAGGTGAGCAGTTCTTC
cdr3_aa: CASSSDAGEQFF
d_call: .
clone_size: .
v_call: TRBV5-1
j_call: TRBJ2-1

cdr3_nt: TGCAGCGTTGCCCCTGCCCGACAGGACTTCATGAACACTGAAGCTTTCTTT
cdr3_aa: CSVAPARQDFMNTEAFF
d_call: .
clone_size: few
v_call: TRBV29-1
j_call: TRBJ1-1

cdr3_nt: TGTGCCTGGAGTACAGGAGGTGGCTACACCTTC
cdr3_aa: CAWSTGGGYTF
d_call: .
clone_size: .
v_call: TRBV30
j_call: TRBJ1-2

cdr3_nt: TGCAGCGTTGATAAGGGGAGAGAGACCCAGTACTTC
cdr3_aa: CSVDKGRETQYF
d_call: .
clone_size: .
v_call: TRBV29-1
j_call: TRBJ2-5

cdr3_nt: TGCAGCGATCGTCGAGGGGGGGAGACCCAGTACTTC
cdr3_aa: CSDRRGGETQYF
d_call: .
clone_size: .
v_call: TRBV29-1
j_call: TRBJ2-5

cdr3_nt: TGTGCCTGGAGTGTACAGGGGAACACTGAAGCTTTCTTT
cdr3_aa: CAWSVQGNTEAFF
d_call: .
clone_size: few
v_call: TRBV30
j_call: TRBJ1-1

cdr3_nt: TGTGCCACCAGCAGAGTAGGGAGGGGAGAGACCCAGTACTTC
cdr3_aa: CATSRVGRGETQYF
d_call: TRBD2
clone_size: .
v_call: TRBV15
j_call: TRBJ2-5

cdr3_nt: TGCGCCAGTCGGAAGAACACTGAAGCTTTCTTT
cdr3_aa: CASRKNTEAFF
d_call: .
clone_size: few
v_call: TRBV5-1
j_call: TRBJ1-1

cdr3_nt: TGTGCCATCTCACTAGCGGGGGGAGAATACGAGCAGTACTTC
cdr3_aa: CAISLAGGEYEQYF
d_call: TRBD2
clone_size: .
v_call: TRBV10-3
j_call: TRBJ2-7

cdr3_nt: TGTGCCACCAGCAGAGATCCCACAGGGGAGACCCAGTACTTC
cdr3_aa: CATSRDPTGETQYF
d_call: .
clone_size: .
v_call: TRBV15
j_call: TRBJ2-5

cdr3_nt: TGTGCCAGCAGTCCCTCCTCATTCCCCTACGATAATGAAAAACTGTTTTTT
cdr3_aa: CASSPSSFPYDNEKLFF
d_call: .
clone_size: once
v_call: TRBV27
j_call: TRBJ1-4

cdr3_nt: TGTGCCAGCAGCCACAACTTGGGAAGCCGGGAGACCCAGTACTTC
cdr3_aa: CASSHNLGSRETQYF
d_call: .
clone_size: .
v_call: TRBV6-5
j_call: TRBJ2-5

cdr3_nt: TGTGCCAGTAGTATTTCCCGACCCTACGAGCAGTACTTC
cdr3_aa: CASSISRPYEQYF
d_call: .
clone_size: .
v_call: TRBV19
j_call: TRBJ2-7

cdr3_nt: TGCGCCAGCAGCCAAGAACACAGTGGGGGGGCCGAAAGTCAGTATTTT
cdr3_aa: CASSQEHSGGAESQYF
d_call: .
clone_size: .
v_call: TRBV4-1
j_call: TRBJ2-3

cdr3_nt: TGTGCCAGCAGCTTGGACAAACGGGGGAACACCTTC
cdr3_aa: CASSLDKRGNTF
d_call: .
clone_size: many
v_call: TRBV5-4
j_call: TRBJ1-2

cdr3_nt: TGTGCCAGCAGGCCGCTAGCGGGCGGGGTAAACATTCAGTACTTC
cdr3_aa: CASRPLAGGVNIQYF
d_call: TRBD2
clone_size: once
v_call: TRBV2
j_call: TRBJ2-4

cdr3_nt: TGCAGCGTTGAGTCTCGGGGATCGGGAGCTTTCTTT
cdr3_aa: CSVESRGSGAFF
d_call: .
clone_size: .
v_call: TRBV29-1
j_call: TRBJ1-1

cdr3_nt: TGTGCCTGGACGGGACAGGATTATCAGCCCCAGCATTTT
cdr3_aa: CAWTGQDYQPQHF
d_call: TRBD1
clone_size: .
v_call: TRBV30
j_call: TRBJ1-5

cdr3_nt: TGTGCCAGCAGTGTAGGGGGGGTTAACTATGGCTACACCTTC
cdr3_aa: CASSVGGVNYGYTF
d_call: .
clone_size: .
v_call: TRBV25-1
j_call: TRBJ1-2

cdr3_nt: TGTGCCTGGAGGGCCCCGGGGGTGGGACGGTACGAGCAGTACTTC
cdr3_aa: CAWRAPGVGRYEQYF
d_call: .
clone_size: .
v_call: TRBV30
j_call: TRBJ2-7

cdr3_nt: TGCAGCGTTGCGCAGACTCAGAACACCGGGGAGCTGTTTTTT
cdr3_aa: CSVAQTQNTGELFF
d_call: .
clone_size: .
v_call: TRBV29-1
j_call: TRBJ2-2

cdr3_nt: TGTGCCAGCAGTGAAGCGAGGGAGGGCTACACCTTC
cdr3_aa: CASSEAREGYTF
d_call: .
clone_size: .
v_call: TRBV2
j_call: TRBJ1-2

cdr3_nt: TGTGCCAGCAGTTGGGGACTTTCCTACGAGCAGTACTTC
cdr3_aa: CASSWGLSYEQYF
d_call: .
clone_size: few
v_call: TRBV7-2
j_call: TRBJ2-7

cdr3_nt: TGTGCCAGCAGCATTGTAGCGGGGGGCGCCACCGGGGAGCTGTTTTTT
cdr3_aa: CASSIVAGGATGELFF
d_call: TRBD2
clone_size: few
v_call: TRBV7-3
j_call: TRBJ2-2

cdr3_nt: TGCAGCGTTGAGTCCAGAAACTCCTATGGCTACACCTTC
cdr3_aa: CSVESRNSYGYTF
d_call: .
clone_size: .
v_call: TRBV29-1
j_call: TRBJ1-2

cdr3_nt: TGCGCCAGCAGCTTGGATAGTGCCGGGGAGCTGTTTTTT
cdr3_aa: CASSLDSAGELFF
d_call: .
clone_size: few
v_call: TRBV5-1
j_call: TRBJ2-2

cdr3_nt: TGTGCCAGCACCACGACAGGGAAGCCAGATACGCAGTATTTT
cdr3_aa: CASTTTGKPDTQYF
d_call: TRBD1
clone_size: .
v_call: TRBV7-9
j_call: TRBJ2-3

cdr3_nt: TGTGCCAGCAGTGAATTGGGACAGCAAGAGACCCAGTACTTC
cdr3_aa: CASSELGQQETQYF
d_call: TRBD1
clone_size: .
v_call: TRBV25-1
j_call: TRBJ2-5

cdr3_nt: TGTGCCAGCACCCCGACAGCCCACACTGAAGCTTTCTTT
cdr3_aa: CASTPTAHTEAFF
d_call: .
clone_size: .
v_call: TRBV6-5
j_call: TRBJ1-1

cdr3_nt: TGCAGCGTTGAACTAGGGGGCGATAATGAAAAACTGTTTTTT
cdr3_aa: CSVELGGDNEKLFF
d_call: TRBD1
clone_size: .
v_call: TRBV29-1
j_call: TRBJ1-4

cdr3_nt: TGTGCCAGCAGAGGACTAGCGGGGTCAGGTGAGCAGTTCTTC
cdr3_aa: CASRGLAGSGEQFF
d_call: TRBD2
clone_size: few
v_call: TRBV7-9
j_call: TRBJ2-1

cdr3_nt: TGTGCCTGGAGTGTACCCGGGGGCACAGATACGCAGTATTTT
cdr3_aa: CAWSVPGGTDTQYF
d_call: .
clone_size: .
v_call: TRBV30
j_call: TRBJ2-3